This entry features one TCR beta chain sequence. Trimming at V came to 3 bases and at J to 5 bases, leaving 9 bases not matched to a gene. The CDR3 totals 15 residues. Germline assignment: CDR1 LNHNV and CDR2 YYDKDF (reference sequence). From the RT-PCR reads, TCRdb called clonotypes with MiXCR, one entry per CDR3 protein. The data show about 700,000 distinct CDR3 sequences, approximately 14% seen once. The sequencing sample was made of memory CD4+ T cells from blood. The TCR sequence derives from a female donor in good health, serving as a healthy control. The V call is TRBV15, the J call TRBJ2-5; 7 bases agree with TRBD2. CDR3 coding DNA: TGTGCCACCAGCAGGGTCGTGGGAGGGTTGGAGACCCAGTACTTC. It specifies CATSRVVGGLETQYF.